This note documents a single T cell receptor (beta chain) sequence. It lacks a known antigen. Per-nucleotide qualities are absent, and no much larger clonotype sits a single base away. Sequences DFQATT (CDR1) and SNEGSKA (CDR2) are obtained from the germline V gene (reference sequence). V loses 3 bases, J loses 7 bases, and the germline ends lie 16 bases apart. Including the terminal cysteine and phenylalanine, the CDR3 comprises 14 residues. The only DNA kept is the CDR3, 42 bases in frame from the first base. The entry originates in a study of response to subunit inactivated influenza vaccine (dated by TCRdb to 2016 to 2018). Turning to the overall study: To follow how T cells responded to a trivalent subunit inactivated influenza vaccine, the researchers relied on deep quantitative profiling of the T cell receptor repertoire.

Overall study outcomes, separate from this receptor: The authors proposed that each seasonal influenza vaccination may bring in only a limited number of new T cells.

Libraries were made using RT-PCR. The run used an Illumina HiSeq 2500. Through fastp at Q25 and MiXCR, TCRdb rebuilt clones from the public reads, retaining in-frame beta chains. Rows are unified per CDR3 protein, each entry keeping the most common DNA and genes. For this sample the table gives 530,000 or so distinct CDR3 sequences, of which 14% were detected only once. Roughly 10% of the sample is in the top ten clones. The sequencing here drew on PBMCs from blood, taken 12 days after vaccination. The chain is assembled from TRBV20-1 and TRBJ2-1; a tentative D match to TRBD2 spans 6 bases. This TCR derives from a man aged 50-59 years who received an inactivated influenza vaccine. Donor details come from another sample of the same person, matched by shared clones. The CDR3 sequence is CSASDGSLRNEQFF. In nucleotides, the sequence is TGCAGTGCTAGCGACGGGAGCCTCAGGAATGAGCAGTTCTTC.